Listed below are T cell receptor beta chains from one sample, sequenced in a study of metastatic and nonmetastatic thyroid tumors. MiXCR re-clonotyped the PCR reads for TCRdb. The data contain roughly 35,000 clones, approximately 17% of them singletons. Source material: blood. These receptors originate from a female donor with papillary thyroid cancer or a benign thyroid nodule (not recorded which). Some clones in this sample may be carry-over from other donors' samples. Each CDR3 is given with its conserved first and last residue. The D gene is left open where the match is weak. Not all rows give a size; the values are once, few, many and, for expanded clones, a class.

TRBV6-1,-,many,TRBJ2-7,CASSKLPSYEQYF,TGTGCCAGCAGTAAATTACCCTCCTACGAGCAGTACTTC
TRBV5-4,-,many,TRBJ2-4,CASSSKGKAKNIQYF,TGTGCCAGCAGCTCTAAAGGGAAAGCCAAAAACATTCAGTACTTC
TRBV4-2,-,many,TRBJ1-2,CASSQDSAPNYGYTF,TGTGCCAGCAGCCAAGATTCTGCGCCTAACTATGGCTACACCTTC
TRBV27,-,few,TRBJ2-6,CASSLYFLAGSGAIVLTF,TGTGCCAGCAGTTTATATTTCTTGGCGGGGTCTGGTGCCATCGTCCTGACTTTC
TRBV6-6,-,many,TRBJ1-1,CASSYERMNTEAFF,TGTGCCAGCAGTTACGAGCGGATGAACACTGAAGCTTTCTTT
TRBV11-3,-,medium-sized,TRBJ1-2,CASSLSGQRGYTF,TGTGCCAGCAGCTTGTCCGGACAGCGAGGCTACACCTTC
TRBV6-2/TRBV6-3,TRBD1,-,TRBJ2-7,CARSRDSYEQYF,TGTGCCAGAAGCCGGGACAGCTACGAGCAGTACTTC
TRBV5-1,-,many,TRBJ2-1,CASSLLYNEQFF,TGCGCCAGCAGCCTCCTCTACAATGAGCAGTTCTTC
TRBV18,TRBD1,many,TRBJ1-2,CASSPIRGQGKSPGYTF,TGTGCCAGCTCACCAATTAGGGGACAGGGTAAATCTCCGGGCTACACCTTC
TRBV6-2/TRBV6-3,TRBD2,-,TRBJ2-3,CARNPRLAGDTQYF,TGTGCCAGAAACCCACGACTAGCCGGTGATACGCAGTATTTT
TRBV10-3,-,medium-sized,TRBJ2-7,CAISAGDSSYEQYF,TGTGCCATCAGTGCAGGAGACAGTTCCTACGAGCAGTACTTC
TRBV6-5,-,many,TRBJ1-2,CASSYRGGYTF,TGTGCCAGCAGTTATAGGGGTGGCTACACCTTC
TRBV20-1,-,many,TRBJ1-4,CSATTPATNEKLFF,TGCAGTGCCACAACACCAGCAACTAATGAAAAACTGTTTTTT
TRBV6-1,TRBD1,-,TRBJ2-7,CASSEESPGQPFYEQYF,TGTGCCAGCAGTGAAGAGTCCCCGGGACAGCCATTCTACGAGCAGTACTTC